This is a list of T cell receptor beta chains from one sample in a study of blood T cell repertoires in COVID-19. TCRdb's table, derived via immunoSEQ multiplex PCR, lists solely in-frame clones and lacks some. This table holds some 130,000 clones, almost 85% found once. Sequencing input: peripheral blood. The receptor set was obtained from a man in his 60s with acute or convalescent COVID-19. The CDR3 runs from the conserved cysteine through the conserved F or W. The D gene is left open where the match is weak. Size values are once, few and many counts, or a class for expanded clones, and some rows have none.

J gene,clone size,V gene,D gene,CDR3 protein,CDR3 DNA
TRBJ1-1,.,TRBV7-9,TRBD1,CASSFFPTGMNTEAFF,TGTGCCAGCAGCTTCTTTCCGACAGGGATGAACACTGAAGCTTTCTTT
TRBJ1-2,.,TRBV6-5,TRBD1,CASSRTGNYGYTF,TGTGCCAGCAGTCGGACAGGGAACTATGGCTACACCTTC
TRBJ2-7,.,TRBV28,TRBD2,CASSSPLAGYYEQYF,TGTGCCAGCAGTTCCCCACTAGCGGGGTACTACGAGCAGTACTTC
TRBJ1-1,.,TRBV3-1/TRBV3-2,.,CASSQGGVNTEAFF,TGTGCCAGCAGCCAAGGGGGGGTAAACACTGAAGCTTTCTTT
TRBJ2-7,many,TRBV11-2,.,CASSPLANEQYF,TGTGCCAGCAGCCCGCTAGCAAACGAGCAGTACTTC
TRBJ2-7,.,TRBV10-2,TRBD1,CASTRLGQGYEQYF,TGCGCCAGCACCAGACTTGGACAGGGCTACGAGCAGTACTTC
TRBJ2-7,.,TRBV7-6,.,CASSSSLTNEQYF,TGTGCCAGCAGCTCTTCCTTGACTAACGAGCAGTACTTC
TRBJ2-7,once,TRBV7-9,.,CASSLRGTPVEQYF,TGTGCCAGCAGCTTACGGGGGACCCCGGTAGAGCAGTACTTC
TRBJ2-2,once,TRBV11-3,.,CASSLVGTRRTGELFF,TGTGCCAGCAGCTTAGTCGGGACAAGACGCACCGGGGAGCTGTTTTTT
TRBJ2-1,.,TRBV5-1,TRBD1,CASGTGGNEQFF,TGCGCCAGCGGGACAGGGGGAAATGAGCAGTTCTTC
TRBJ2-7,.,TRBV5-1,TRBD2,CASSSTSGSYEQYF,TGCGCCAGCAGCTCGACTAGCGGGAGCTACGAGCAGTACTTC
TRBJ2-2,.,TRBV5-5,TRBD2,CASSPEGLAGDTGELFF,TGTGCCAGCAGCCCGGAAGGACTAGCGGGAGACACCGGGGAGCTGTTTTTT
TRBJ2-2,.,TRBV29-1,.,CSVVNPDTGELFF,TGCAGCGTTGTTAACCCAGACACCGGGGAGCTGTTTTTT
TRBJ2-7,.,TRBV7-2,.,CASSLGTGSYEQYF,TGTGCCAGCAGCTTAGGAACAGGCTCCTACGAGCAGTACTTC
TRBJ1-2,.,TRBV5-6,.,CASTAGPANYGYTF,TGTGCCAGCACCGCAGGGCCCGCTAACTATGGCTACACCTTC
TRBJ2-7,.,TRBV5-1,.,CASSLARGAGVYEQYF,TGCGCCAGCAGCTTGGCTCGGGGGGCAGGGGTCTACGAGCAGTACTTC
TRBJ2-5,.,TRBV19,TRBD2,CASSIESGRETQYF,TGTGCCAGTAGTATTGAAAGCGGGAGGGAGACCCAGTACTTC
TRBJ2-2,.,TRBV5-5,TRBD1,CASSLVRTGPGELFF,TGTGCCAGCAGCCTGGTTAGGACAGGGCCCGGGGAGCTGTTTTTT
TRBJ1-5,few,TRBV19,TRBD1,CASSIGRGLGYQPQHF,TGTGCCAGTAGTATAGGAAGGGGGCTAGGCTATCAGCCCCAGCATTTT
TRBJ2-7,.,TRBV27,.,CASRPTTGHTYEQYF,TGTGCCAGCAGACCTACTACGGGACATACCTACGAGCAGTACTTC
TRBJ2-7,.,TRBV3-1/TRBV3-2,TRBD2,CASSLPSSGRHEQYF,TGTGCCAGCAGCCTCCCTTCTAGCGGGAGACACGAGCAGTACTTC
TRBJ2-7,.,TRBV18,.,CASSLSNEAGYEQYF,TGTGCCAGCTCACTCTCGAACGAGGCGGGCTACGAGCAGTACTTC
TRBJ2-2,.,TRBV19,TRBD2,CACRFGSGGPGELFF,TGTGCCTGCCGGTTTGGTAGCGGGGGTCCCGGGGAGCTGTTTTTT
TRBJ2-2,.,TRBV6-4,.,CASSEIAESSGELFF,TGTGCCAGCAGTGAGATAGCGGAGTCTTCCGGGGAGCTGTTTTTT